Listed below are T cell receptor beta chains from one sample, sequenced in a study of T cells after posttransplantation cyclophosphamide. Sequencing used immunoSEQ multiplex PCR; TCRdb keeps in-frame clones, though not all of them. The profile covers about 25,000 clones, none occurring a single time. Material: PBMCs. These TCRs come from a woman between 45 and 60 years old in good health, CMV-negative, and a related stem cell transplant donor. CDR3s include the opening cysteine and the closing phenylalanine or tryptophan. Fields, in order: D gene, V gene, J gene, clone size, CDR3 protein, CDR3 DNA. A D gene is named only where the DNA matches it firmly. A row's size may be missing; if present it is once, few, many or a size class.

TRBD1	TRBV5-8	TRBJ1-1	many	CASSLVTGGNTEAFF	TGTGCCAGCAGCTTGGTTACAGGGGGGAACACTGAAGCTTTCTTT
TRBD1	TRBV30	TRBJ1-4	many	CAGGGQGNEKLFF	TGTGCGGGGGGGGGACAGGGGAATGAAAAACTGTTTTTT
-	TRBV5-4	TRBJ1-4	many	CASSKKDSGGNEKLFF	TGTGCCAGCAGCAAGAAAGACTCGGGGGGAAATGAAAAACTGTTTTTT
-	TRBV2	TRBJ1-1	many	CASREKRAEAFF	TGTGCCAGCAGGGAGAAGAGGGCTGAAGCTTTCTTT
TRBD2	TRBV4-2	TRBJ2-7	many	CASSQDGLGAYEQYF	TGTGCCAGCAGCCAAGACGGACTAGGGGCTTACGAGCAGTACTTC
-	TRBV5-4	TRBJ2-7	many	CASSLGGLNEQYF	TGTGCCAGCAGCTTGGGGGGGCTCAACGAGCAGTACTTC
-	TRBV5-1	TRBJ1-1	many	CASSLVAGPLNTEAFF	TGCGCCAGCAGCTTGGTTGCGGGACCCTTGAACACTGAAGCTTTCTTT
-	TRBV7-9	TRBJ1-2	-	CASSSSFGGSSYGYTF	TGTGCCAGCAGCTCTTCCTTCGGGGGATCGAGCTATGGCTACACCTTC
-	TRBV6-6	TRBJ2-7	many	CASSNRDIGTYEQYF	TGTGCCAGCAGCAACAGGGATATTGGGACCTACGAGCAGTACTTC
TRBD1	TRBV18	TRBJ2-1	many	CASSPGQSYNEQFF	TGTGCCAGCTCACCGGGACAGTCCTACAATGAGCAGTTCTTC
-	TRBV7-9	TRBJ2-5	many	CASSPTGWKETQYF	TGTGCCAGCAGTCCTACAGGGTGGAAAGAGACCCAGTACTTC
-	TRBV5-1	TRBJ1-4	many	CASTPGEGDGEKLFF	TGCGCCAGCACCCCGGGGGAGGGGGACGGTGAAAAACTGTTTTTT
TRBD1	TRBV2	TRBJ2-3	many	CASKKGASDTQYF	TGTGCCAGCAAAAAGGGGGCATCAGATACGCAGTATTTT
-	TRBV6-5	TRBJ1-1	many	CASSYYAENTEAFF	TGTGCCAGCAGTTACTATGCAGAGAACACTGAAGCTTTCTTT
-	TRBV7-9	TRBJ1-3	many	CASSLDGLSGNTIYF	TGTGCCAGCAGCTTAGACGGTCTCTCTGGAAACACCATATATTTT
-	TRBV7-9	TRBJ1-2	many	CASSLGTGSGYTF	TGTGCCAGCAGCTTAGGTACAGGGTCTGGCTACACCTTC
TRBD1	TRBV9	TRBJ2-2	many	CASSVGDRGNTGELFF	TGTGCCAGCAGCGTAGGGGACAGGGGAAACACCGGGGAGCTGTTTTTT
-	TRBV29-1	TRBJ2-1	many	CSALGGSRDGYNEQFF	TGCAGCGCGTTGGGAGGCAGCCGGGACGGCTACAATGAGCAGTTCTTC
TRBD1	TRBV6-1	TRBJ2-5	-	CASSERGQVMGQYF	TGTGCCAGCAGTGAAAGGGGACAGGTAATGGGGCAGTACTTC
-	TRBV6-6	TRBJ1-1	many	CASSVIKGSPTEAFF	TGTGCCAGCAGTGTTATAAAGGGGTCTCCCACTGAAGCTTTCTTT
-	TRBV5-1	TRBJ1-1	many	CASSLAQGNTEAFF	TGCGCCAGCAGCTTGGCGCAGGGTAACACTGAAGCTTTCTTT
-	TRBV28	TRBJ2-7	many	CASRETTYEQYF	TGTGCCAGCCGGGAGACGACCTACGAGCAGTACTTC
TRBD1	TRBV6-1	TRBJ2-3	many	CASSEVAGGADTQYF	TGTGCCAGCAGTGAAGTTGCAGGGGGTGCGGATACGCAGTATTTT
-	TRBV5-6	TRBJ2-7	many	CASSLAGSSKSYEQYF	TGTGCCAGCAGCTTAGCCGGGTCCTCAAAGTCCTACGAGCAGTACTTC
-	TRBV4-2	TRBJ1-2	many	CASSQDGYGYTF	TGTGCCAGCAGCCAAGACGGTTATGGCTACACCTTC
TRBD2	TRBV9	TRBJ2-5	many	CASSVGSSGGGGETQYF	TGTGCCAGCAGCGTAGGTTCTAGCGGAGGCGGTGGGGAGACCCAGTACTTC
TRBD1	TRBV4-3	TRBJ2-7	many	CASSQDYRQGAAYEQYF	TGCGCCAGCAGCCAAGATTATCGTCAGGGGGCGGCCTACGAGCAGTACTTC
-	TRBV2	TRBJ1-2	many	CASSEGADYGYTF	TGTGCCAGCAGTGAAGGGGCAGATTATGGCTACACCTTC
TRBD2	TRBV2	TRBJ2-7	many	CASSEVAGGSEQYF	TGTGCCAGCAGTGAAGTCGCGGGAGGGAGCGAGCAGTACTTC
TRBD1	TRBV5-1	TRBJ2-1	many	CASSKTGTSSYNEQFF	TGCGCCAGCAGCAAGACAGGGACGAGCTCCTACAATGAGCAGTTCTTC
-	TRBV29-1	TRBJ1-5	many	CSAVGAGGRGNQPQHF	TGCAGCGCCGTGGGGGCGGGGGGCCGTGGCAATCAGCCCCAGCATTTT
-	TRBV7-2	TRBJ1-5	many	CASSLTGNQPQHF	TGTGCCAGCAGCTTAACGGGGAATCAGCCCCAGCATTTT
TRBD2	TRBV5-4	TRBJ2-3	many	CASLAGGTDTQYF	TGTGCCAGCCTAGCGGGGGGAACAGATACGCAGTATTTT
TRBD1	TRBV7-2	TRBJ1-5	many	CASSQTGAGNQPQHF	TGTGCCAGCAGCCAGACAGGGGCGGGCAATCAGCCCCAGCATTTT
-	TRBV11-2	TRBJ2-2	many	CASSFQQGFTGELFF	TGTGCCAGCAGCTTTCAACAGGGTTTCACCGGGGAGCTGTTTTTT
-	TRBV5-1	TRBJ2-1	many	CASRLGDNEQFF	TGCGCCAGCAGGCTCGGGGACAATGAGCAGTTCTTC
TRBD1	TRBV18	TRBJ1-5	many	CASSPTGQGDNQPQHF	TGTGCCAGCTCACCAACGGGACAGGGGGACAATCAGCCCCAGCATTTT
-	TRBV6-4	TRBJ2-1	many	CASSDSSRADYNEQFF	TGTGCCAGCAGTGACTCGAGCAGGGCCGATTACAATGAGCAGTTCTTC
TRBD2	TRBV11-2	TRBJ2-3	many	CASSLDPAGGTDTQYF	TGTGCCAGCAGCTTAGACCCAGCGGGAGGAACAGATACGCAGTATTTT
TRBD1	TRBV7-6	TRBJ1-5	many	CASSYGQGWFEVRWGYQPQHF	TGTGCCAGCAGCTACGGACAGGGATGGTTTGAGGTCCGTTGGGGATATCAGCCCCAGCATTTT
TRBD1	TRBV5-4	TRBJ2-7	many	CASSLYLGQGAMRGYEQYF	TGTGCCAGCAGCTTGTACCTCGGGCAGGGGGCAATGAGGGGGTACGAGCAGTACTTC
-	TRBV2	TRBJ1-1	many	CATRTPLTGVTEAFF	TGTGCCACCCGGACACCGCTTACCGGCGTGACTGAAGCTTTCTTT
-	TRBV4-1	TRBJ1-5	many	CASSQEQGAKPQHF	TGCGCCAGCAGCCAAGAACAGGGAGCGAAGCCCCAGCATTTT
TRBD1	TRBV7-2	TRBJ1-2	-	CASSLVWDRGTLYYGYTF	TGTGCCAGCAGCTTAGTCTGGGACAGGGGGACACTATACTATGGCTACACCTTC
TRBD1	TRBV6-5	TRBJ2-7	many	CASSYSGPGTGSEQYF	TGTGCCAGCAGTTACTCGGGTCCCGGGACAGGGTCCGAGCAGTACTTC
TRBD1	TRBV19	TRBJ2-7	many	CASSISTGGYYEQYF	TGTGCCAGTAGTATATCGACAGGGGGTTACTACGAGCAGTACTTC
TRBD1	TRBV5-6	TRBJ1-6	many	CASPSGQGLAPLHF	TGTGCCAGCCCCTCGGGACAGGGGTTGGCACCCCTCCACTTT
TRBD1	TRBV19	TRBJ2-7	many	CASKTSQGVEQYF	TGTGCCAGTAAAACTTCCCAGGGGGTCGAGCAGTACTTC
TRBD2	TRBV4-2	TRBJ2-7	many	CASSQAFLAGGPTSYEQYF	TGTGCCAGCAGCCAAGCCTTTCTAGCGGGAGGGCCGACCAGCTACGAGCAGTACTTC
-	TRBV18	TRBJ2-7	-	CASSPGTPAYEQYF	TGTGCCAGCTCACCCGGGACACCAGCCTACGAGCAGTACTTC
-	TRBV14	TRBJ2-5	many	CASSQDHSSRGTQYF	TGTGCCAGCAGCCAAGACCACAGTTCCCGGGGGACCCAGTACTTC
TRBD2	TRBV18	TRBJ2-3	many	CASSPYWTSGGSDTQYF	TGTGCCAGCTCTCCTTATTGGACTAGCGGGGGGTCAGATACGCAGTATTTT
TRBD1	TRBV4-3	TRBJ2-3	many	CASSQEGQGGDTQYF	TGCGCCAGCAGCCAAGAGGGACAGGGGGGGGATACGCAGTATTTT
-	TRBV5-1	TRBJ2-1	many	CASSLDRGGNEQFF	TGCGCCAGCAGCTTGGACCGTGGAGGCAATGAGCAGTTCTTC
-	TRBV11-3	TRBJ2-1	many	CASSFGQGYNEQFF	TGTGCCAGCAGCTTTGGGCAGGGATACAATGAGCAGTTCTTC
TRBD1	TRBV25-1	TRBJ2-7	many	CASSESTGLSYEQYF	TGTGCCAGCAGTGAATCGACAGGGCTCTCCTACGAGCAGTACTTC
TRBD2	TRBV6-4	TRBJ2-6	many	CASSDPPGLAGGGVGANVLTF	TGTGCCAGCAGTGACCCCCCGGGACTAGCGGGAGGCGGAGTGGGGGCCAACGTCCTGACTTTC
-	TRBV5-1	TRBJ2-3	many	CASSATSATDTQYF	TGCGCCAGCAGCGCAACCTCAGCGACAGATACGCAGTATTTT